These 29 T cell receptor beta chains came from one sample sequenced in a study of T-cell reconstitution after alpha-beta-depleted transplantation in children (dated by TCRdb to the mid-2010s). To prepare the library, PCR was applied. For sequencing, an Illumina HiSeq 2500 was employed. To normalize quantification of the TCRbeta repertoire, the TCR libraries were built with molecular barcoding that relied on unique molecular identifiers. Using fastp at Q25 and MiXCR, TCRdb reprocessed the public reads and kept productive beta chains. CDR3 protein sequences are deduplicated, and each keeps its most common genes and DNA. The sample profile shows about 610,000 distinct CDR3 sequences; 10% to 13% of them were found once. The biggest ten clones account for roughly 3.9% of the sample. Sequenced here: PBMCs from the stem cell graft donor, sampled from the stem cell graft. All receptors come from a human donor who donated a stem cell graft to a child with acute myeloid leukemia.

This clonotype was observed a handful of times. This chain links TRBV7-2 with TRBJ2-5, with D possibly matching TRBD2 (5 bases). Per the germline V gene, CDR1 is SGHTA and CDR2 is FQGNSA. V was cut by 0 bases and J by 5 bases, with 13 bases left in between. CDR3 length equals 15 residues. DNA of the CDR3: TGTGCCAGCAGCTTAGCTTACCGACCGGGGGAGACCCAGTACTTC. Residues: CASSLAYRPGETQYF.

This clonotype was seen a few times. V gene TRBV12-3 or TRBV12-4 combines with J gene TRBJ2-7; the match to TRBD2 covers 13 bases. This CDR3 is 17 amino acids long. With 5 bases clipped from V and 2 bases from J, the junction kept 9 bases outside the gene matches. The CDR3 here is CASSLRLAGGTPYEQYF. The CDR3 bases are TGTGCCAGCAGTCTTCGACTAGCGGGAGGAACCCCCTACGAGCAGTACTTC.

V is TRBV7-9 and J is TRBJ2-2; D possibly matches TRBD1 or TRBD2 (5 bases each). The V and J ends lost 5 bases and 2 bases respectively, with 18 bases between them. Germline loops: CDR1 SEHNR, CDR2 FQNEAQ (reference sequence). The CDR3 totals 17 residues. CDR3 loop: CASSPPGPKINTGELFF. In DNA, the CDR3 is TGTGCCAGCAGCCCGCCGGGACCAAAAATCAACACCGGGGAGCTGTTTTTT.

This sequence joins TRBV15 and TRBJ1-4; TRBD1 might be the D (6 bases). In germline, CDR1 is LNHNV, CDR2 YYDKDF (reference sequence). The CDR3 has 15 residues. Between the trimmed V and J ends, which lost 5 bases and 8 bases, there was a span of 18 bases. CDR3 protein: CATSGRQAEREKLFF. As DNA, the CDR3 is TGTGCCACCAGCGGAAGACAGGCGGAACGGGAAAAACTGTTTTTT.

The chain is built from TRBV2 and TRBJ1-2; D gene uncertain. The length of the CDR3 is 13 residues. The germline gives CDR1 SNHLY, CDR2 FYNNEI. V lost 8 bases and J 10 bases, leaving 20 bases between the germline ends. CDR3 protein: CASGKERDQDYTF. CDR3 bases: TGTGCCAGCGGAAAAGAGAGGGATCAGGACTACACCTTC.

The rearrangement uses TRBV20-1 and TRBJ2-7, with TRBD1 matching 8 bases. The germline V gene has CDR1 DFQATT and CDR2 SNEGSKA (reference sequence). The CDR3 is made up of 15 amino acids. V trimming: 5 bases; J trimming: 4 bases; junction bases outside the gene matches: 13. The CDR3 bases are TGCAGTGCTGGAGGCTCCGACAGGGGCCGGTACGAGCAGTACTTC. This gives the protein CSAGGSDRGRYEQYF.

V and J are TRBV12-3 or TRBV12-4 and TRBJ2-5, with 12 bases aligning to TRBD2. With V trimmed by 6 bases and J by 7 bases, 3 bases remained unmatched. The CDR3 sequence is 13 residues long. In nucleotides, the CDR3 is TGTGCCAGCAGGAAGGGACTAGCGGGGACCCAGTACTTC. Its translation is CASRKGLAGTQYF.

The table lists this clonotype with many counts. This CDR3 is CASSVGLAGAYNEQFF. DNA of the CDR3: TGTGCCAGCAGCGTCGGACTAGCGGGCGCCTACAATGAGCAGTTCTTC. The V gene is TRBV7-2, the J gene TRBJ2-1, with 11 bases matching TRBD2. CDR3 length equals 16 residues. The germline gives CDR1 SGHTA, CDR2 FQGNSA. With V trimmed by 5 bases and J by 2 bases, 5 bases remained unmatched.

This rearrangement joins TRBV30 to TRBJ2-7; TRBD2 aligns across 14 bases. Germline CDR1 is GTSNPN and CDR2 is SVGIG (reference sequence). J gave up 3 bases and V 3 bases, and 1 base lay outside the gene matches. The CDR3 consists of 14 residues. CDR3 bases: TGTGCCTGGAGCGGACTAGCGGGGGGCTACGAGCAGTACTTC. This sequence encodes CAWSGLAGGYEQYF.

This clonotype was observed at least ten times. The chain uses TRBV27 and TRBJ2-7; a possible D gene is TRBD2 (5 bases). Germline CDR1 and CDR2: MNHEY and SMNVEV (reference sequence). V was trimmed by 1 base and J by 2 bases, leaving 12 bases between them. The CDR3 sequence is 15 residues long. CDR3 residues: CASSLLRGSTYEQYF. For the CDR3, the DNA is TGTGCCAGCAGTTTATTACGGGGTAGCACCTACGAGCAGTACTTC.

This clonotype came up many times. CDR3 nucleotide sequence: TGCAGTGCTACTCGGGACTTCCAGATTCAAAGCATTCAGTACTTC. Its protein is CSATRDFQIQSIQYF. The chain couples TRBV20-1 to TRBJ2-4, with D possibly being TRBD2 (6 bases). This CDR3 has 15 amino acids. Trimming pared 4 bases from V and 9 bases from J, leaving 22 bases between. Per germline, CDR1 DFQATT and CDR2 SNEGSKA (reference sequence).

This clonotype was found many times. The chain recombines TRBV20-1 with TRBJ1-6, with a weak D call TRBD1 (5 bases). Looked up from germline, CDR1 is DFQATT and CDR2 is SNEGSKA (reference sequence). The CDR3 runs 15 residues. V was cut by 2 bases and J by 4 bases, with 12 bases left in between. The CDR3 region is CSARPGTVYNSPLHF. DNA for the CDR3: TGCAGTGCTAGACCCGGGACGGTGTATAATTCACCCCTCCACTTT.

The chain couples TRBV9 to TRBJ2-3; 13 nucleotides agree with TRBD2. Looked up from germline, CDR1 is SGDLS and CDR2 is YYNGEE. V shed 3 bases and J 0 bases; nucleotides not matched to a gene: 7. This CDR3 region has 18 residues. In DNA, the CDR3 is TGTGCCAGCAGCGGGGGACTAGCGGGACTCCCTAGCACAGATACGCAGTATTTT. This sequence encodes CASSGGLAGLPSTDTQYF.

This clonotype was seen a handful of times. The chain combines TRBV30 with TRBJ2-7; no firm D call. Germline-derived CDR1 and CDR2 are GTSNPN and SVGIG (reference sequence). There are 11 residues in the CDR3. V lost 4 bases to trimming and J lost 2 bases, with 6 bases between them. The DNA for the CDR3 is TGTGCCTGGATGGCCCCCTACGAGCAGTACTTC. It specifies CAWMAPYEQYF.

This clonotype turned up a few times. This sequence joins TRBV5-1 and TRBJ2-1; D assignment may be TRBD1 or TRBD2 (5 bases each). V dropped 0 bases and J dropped 7 bases, with 17 bases sitting between them. The CDR3 runs to 16 residues. Germline values: CDR1 SGHRS, CDR2 YFSETQ. The CDR3 coding sequence is TGCGCCAGCAGCTTGGGGTTGGGGGTTGCTAGTAATGAGCAGTTCTTC. Translating it yields CASSLGLGVASNEQFF.

This clonotype was seen only a few times. The chain combines TRBV20-1 with TRBJ2-7, with 8 bases aligning to TRBD2. J lost 2 bases, V lost 1 base, and 4 bases had no gene match. Germline assignment: CDR1 DFQATT and CDR2 SNEGSKA (reference sequence). There are 14 residues in the CDR3. The CDR3 spells CSARAGGSPYEQYF. CDR3 nucleotide sequence: TGCAGTGCTAGAGCGGGGGGGTCGCCCTACGAGCAGTACTTC.

This clonotype showed up just a few times. The rearrangement links TRBV7-2 to TRBJ2-2; unclear D gene. The germline gives CDR1 SGHTA, CDR2 FQGNSA. The CDR3 is 16 amino acids. V gave up 1 base and J gave up 4 bases, with 13 bases separating them. The CDR3 DNA is TGTGCCAGCAGCTTAGTCGGTAGCCCACCCACCGGGGAGCTGTTTTTT. This gives the protein CASSLVGSPPTGELFF.

This clonotype has more than one count but fewer than ten. The chain combines TRBV12-3 or TRBV12-4 with TRBJ1-2; unclear D gene. CDR3 length equals 11 residues. V gave up 7 bases and J gave up 1 base, with 4 bases separating them. CDR3 DNA sequence: TGTGCCAGCACCTATAACTATGGCTACACCTTC. It translates to CASTYNYGYTF.

On this clonotype: An end of the junction differs from the germline gene, which may be a read error. The chain has TRBV10-3 and TRBJ2-7, with 9 bases matching TRBD2. The CDR3 has 15 residues. Germline V CDR1 and CDR2: ENHRY, SYGVKD. The CDR3 DNA is TGTGCCTTCAGTGTGACTAGCGGAGCCTCCTACGAGCAGTACTTC. Residues: CAFSVTSGASYEQYF.

The rearrangement links TRBV30 to TRBJ2-7; TRBD1 matches 7 bases. With 5 bases clipped from V and 5 bases from J, the junction kept 6 bases outside the gene matches. This CDR3 is 12 amino acids long. Germline V gives CDR1 GTSNPN, CDR2 SVGIG (reference sequence). CDR3 bases: TGTGCCTGGGACAGGGAGAGCAACGAGCAGTACTTC. Residues: CAWDRESNEQYF.

In its sample, this clonotype was seen a few times. The chain joins TRBV21-1 to TRBJ2-1; the table's D gene call, TRBD2, was not cross checked with the DNA. TRBV21-1 is classified as a pseudogene. The CDR3 loop spans 17 amino acids. CDR3 DNA sequence: TGTGCCAGCCCACCCGGGTCCACGGGACTCGCTTACAATGAGCAGTTCTTC. Translating gives CASPPGSTGLAYNEQFF.

This clonotype has just a few counts. This chain connects TRBV24-1 to TRBJ2-1, with D possibly being TRBD2 (6 bases). Trimming cost V 0 bases and J 0 bases, with 8 bases left between them. This CDR3 contains 16 residues. Germline CDR1 and CDR2: KGHDR and SFDVKD. CDR3 nucleotides: TGTGCCACCAGTGATTTGACTAGCAGCTCCTACAATGAGCAGTTCTTC. Amino acids: CATSDLTSSSYNEQFF.

The chain carries TRBV20-1 and TRBJ2-2; 8 bases are shared with TRBD1. The V segment lost 2 bases and the J segment 3 bases; nucleotides outside the gene matches: 11. This CDR3 is 17 amino acids long. Looked up from germline, CDR1 is DFQATT and CDR2 is SNEGSKA (reference sequence). The DNA for the CDR3 is TGCAGTGCTAGAAAAGCCGACAGGGGAATTTACACCGGGGAGCTGTTTTTT. Translation: CSARKADRGIYTGELFF.

This clonotype was observed at least ten times. The rearrangement joins TRBV7-8 to TRBJ1-1; D not certain. The germline CDR1 and CDR2 sequences are SGHVS and FQNEAQ. This CDR3 region has 14 residues. V lost 2 bases, J lost 3 bases, and 10 bases lay in between. The CDR3 sequence is CASSLRGAHTEAFF. The CDR3 DNA reads as TGTGCCAGCAGCTTACGAGGAGCGCACACTGAAGCTTTCTTT.

This clonotype occurred a few times. This sequence joins TRBV10-3 and TRBJ2-2; 10 positions agree with TRBD2. The CDR3 loop spans 15 amino acids. V lost 6 bases and J lost 5; bases outside the gene matches: 6. CDR1 is ENHRY, CDR2 SYGVKD, per germline. The chain's CDR3 is CAIRQAGGPTGELFF. The CDR3 DNA follows: TGTGCCATCAGGCAAGCGGGAGGGCCAACCGGGGAGCTGTTTTTT.

CDR3 in DNA: TGCAGTGCTTGCCCGGAGCGGGGATGCACAGATACGCAGTATTTT. It yields the protein CSACPERGCTDTQYF. The chain recombines TRBV20-1 with TRBJ2-3; 7 nucleotides line up with TRBD2. V was clipped by 5 bases and J by 1 base; unmatched bases: 9. CDR1 DFQATT and CDR2 SNEGSKA come from the germline V gene (reference sequence). The CDR3 is made up of 15 amino acids.

This clonotype was counted between two and nine times. The chain has TRBV29-1 and TRBJ2-1; D gene ambiguous. The CDR3 extends over 13 amino acids. V lost 6 bases, J lost 5 bases, and 14 bases lay in between. Germline V gives CDR1 SQVTM, CDR2 ANQGSEA. DNA of the CDR3: TGCAGCGTGAACCCCCGTGGGGACAATGAGCAGTTCTTC. This sequence encodes CSVNPRGDNEQFF.

The count of this clonotype is one. The chain recombines TRBV15 with TRBJ2-6; the D call may be TRBD1 or TRBD2 (6 bases each). V dropped 0 bases and J dropped 0 bases, with 15 bases sitting between them. The CDR3 loop spans 19 amino acids. Germline V CDR1 and CDR2: LNHNV, YYDKDF (reference sequence). The CDR3 sequence: CATSREWGALSSGANVLTF. CDR3 DNA: TGTGCCACCAGCAGAGAGTGGGGGGCGCTTAGCTCTGGGGCCAACGTCCTGACTTTC.

This clonotype was seen only a few times. V usage is TRBV28 and J usage is TRBJ1-3; maybe TRBD1 (6 bases). The length of the CDR3 is 14 residues. Germline V gene lookup returns CDR1 MDHEN and CDR2 SYDVKM. Trimming pared 7 bases from V and 5 bases from J, leaving 15 bases between. The CDR3 region is CASMGGQRRNTIYF. The DNA for the CDR3 is TGTGCCAGCATGGGGGGGCAAAGAAGAAACACCATATATTTT.